These T cell receptor beta chains were read from a single sample in a study of cytomegalovirus exposure and HLA in healthy donors. Profiling relied on immunoSEQ multiplex PCR, and the TCRdb table lists in-frame clones only, not all of them. The sample lists approximately 160,000 clones, around four fifths occurring once. Specimen: PBMCs. The receptors shown here come from a man between 18 and 29 years old in good health and CMV-seropositive. CDR3s include the opening cysteine and the closing phenylalanine or tryptophan. A D gene is named only where the DNA matches it firmly. Clone size is stated in some rows and not others, as once, few, many or a class when expanded.

>once|TRBV7-6|-|TRBJ2-1
CASSLVLAAHNNEQFF
TGTGCCAGCAGCTTAGTGTTAGCGGCCCATAACAATGAGCAGTTCTTC
>-|TRBV6-5|TRBD2|TRBJ2-7
CASRRGDEQYF
TGTGCCAGCAGGCGGGGGGACGAGCAGTACTTC
>once|TRBV7-9|-|TRBJ1-3
CASSPKGESRNTIYF
TGTGCCAGCAGCCCTAAGGGGGAGTCCAGAAACACCATATATTTT
>-|TRBV5-4|-|TRBJ1-2
CASSLPGFAPWGYTF
TGTGCCAGCAGCTTACCGGGGTTTGCGCCCTGGGGCTACACCTTC
>-|TRBV4-1|TRBD2|TRBJ2-5
CASSQAGGGLETQYF
TGCGCCAGCAGCCAAGCTGGCGGGGGTCTAGAGACCCAGTACTTC
>-|TRBV2|-|TRBJ1-2
CASGSGSGRGYTF
TGTGCCAGCGGCTCGGGGAGCGGACGGGGCTACACCTTC
>-|TRBV28|-|TRBJ1-2
CASSLVQGPGYTF
TGTGCCAGCAGTTTAGTGCAGGGGCCTGGCTACACCTTC
>-|TRBV6-5|TRBD1|TRBJ1-1
CASSYSPGGDYTEAFF
TGTGCCAGCAGTTACTCTCCAGGGGGCGATTACACTGAAGCTTTCTTT
>-|TRBV6-5|TRBD2|TRBJ2-1
CASSVAGPNNEQFF
TGTGCCAGCAGCGTAGCGGGACCAAACAATGAGCAGTTCTTC
>once|TRBV12-5|-|TRBJ2-2
CASSRDSGTGELFF
TGTGCTAGTAGCCGGGACAGCGGGACCGGGGAGCTGTTTTTT
>-|TRBV30|-|TRBJ2-3
CAWTSVAAGTDTQYF
TGTGCCTGGACCTCTGTAGCGGCAGGCACAGATACGCAGTATTTT
>-|TRBV5-1|TRBD2|TRBJ2-3
CASSFSDSGGVTDTQYF
TGCGCCAGCAGCTTTTCCGATAGTGGGGGGGTGACAGATACGCAGTATTTT
>-|TRBV11-3|-|TRBJ2-3
CASRPGVLGLFLTDTQYF
TGTGCCAGCAGGCCGGGGGTACTGGGACTTTTCCTCACAGATACGCAGTATTTT
>-|TRBV5-1|-|TRBJ1-1
CASHAGVNGNEAFF
TGCGCCAGCCACGCAGGGGTTAATGGCAATGAAGCTTTCTTT
>-|TRBV5-5|-|TRBJ2-7
CASSVFLRVGHEQYF
TGTGCCAGCAGCGTGTTCCTCAGGGTCGGTCACGAGCAGTACTTC
>-|TRBV7-8|-|TRBJ2-7
CASSLRWTLPTYEQYF
TGTGCCAGCAGCTTGCGCTGGACTCTACCCACCTACGAGCAGTACTTC
>-|TRBV5-6|-|TRBJ1-3
CASSLGAGGPQAKNTIYF
TGTGCCAGCAGCTTGGGGGCCGGTGGGCCTCAGGCGAAGAACACCATATATTTT
>-|TRBV18|-|TRBJ2-5
CASSPRTDTFQETQYF
TGTGCCAGCTCACCCCGGACAGATACCTTCCAGGAGACCCAGTACTTC
>few|TRBV25-1|-|TRBJ1-1
CASMTGVNTEAFF
TGTGCCAGCATGACGGGGGTGAACACTGAAGCTTTCTTT
>-|TRBV5-6|TRBD2|TRBJ2-1
CASSLAGLGDNEQFF
TGTGCCAGCAGCTTGGCTGGACTAGGGGACAATGAGCAGTTCTTC
>-|TRBV19|TRBD2|TRBJ2-7
CASSIGSGLDSSYEQYF
TGTGCCAGTAGTATTGGCTCGGGACTAGACAGCTCCTACGAGCAGTACTTC
>once|TRBV5-8|-|TRBJ2-4
CASSRRTTAQAKNIQYF
TGTGCCAGCAGCCGTAGAACGACTGCTCAAGCCAAAAACATTCAGTACTTC
>-|TRBV7-8|-|TRBJ1-2
CASSTSPRGGYTF
TGTGCCAGCAGTACATCCCCCCGGGGAGGCTACACCTTC
>-|TRBV4-2|-|TRBJ2-7
CASSQGRREWIAEQYF
TGTGCCAGCAGCCAAGGTCGTCGGGAGTGGATTGCCGAGCAGTACTTC
>-|TRBV5-1|-|TRBJ2-1
CASSSTLGLYNEQFF
TGCGCCAGCAGCTCAACACTCGGACTTTACAATGAGCAGTTCTTC
>-|TRBV7-2|-|TRBJ1-1
CASSLRNRVEAFF
TGTGCCAGCAGCTTAAGGAACAGGGTGGAAGCTTTCTTT